Listed below are T cell receptor beta chains from one sample, sequenced in a study of identifying expanded T cells in peripheral blood. Profiling relied on immunoSEQ multiplex PCR, and the TCRdb table lists in-frame clones only, not all of them. The table has about 100,000 clones, over 75% seen once. Sequencing was performed on blood. The receptors were sampled from a person between 18 and 70 years old in good health. CDR3s include the opening cysteine and the closing phenylalanine or tryptophan. A D gene is named only where the DNA matches it firmly. Rows give clone size only sometimes, using once, few, many, or a class for an expanded clone.

clone size | J gene | V gene | D gene | CDR3 DNA | CDR3 protein
NA | TRBJ2-7 | TRBV15 | TRBD1 | TGTGCCACCAGCAGGACAGGGTACGAGCAGTACTTC | CATSRTGYEQYF
NA | TRBJ1-1 | TRBV4-1 | TRBD1 | TGCGCCAGCAGCCATGTCAGGGGGACCGGAGCTTTCTTT | CASSHVRGTGAFF
NA | TRBJ1-1 | TRBV11-3 | NA | TGTGCCAGCAGCTTCACGGGGAGAGCCCCTGAAGCTTTCTTT | CASSFTGRAPEAFF
NA | TRBJ1-1 | TRBV4-1 | NA | TGCGCCAGCAGCCAAGTCCGAGGGGCAGGGGATCTCAACACTGAAGCTTTCTTT | CASSQVRGAGDLNTEAFF
NA | TRBJ1-1 | TRBV19 | TRBD1 | TGTGCCAGTAGTATGGACAGGGCCACTGAAGCTTTCTTT | CASSMDRATEAFF
NA | TRBJ1-2 | TRBV18 | NA | TGTGCCAGCTCACCAAGCCCAGGGACGGGTTATGGCTACACCTTC | CASSPSPGTGYGYTF
NA | TRBJ2-1 | TRBV5-7 | TRBD2 | TGTGCCAGCAGCTTGCGGGGGGTCAATGAGCAGTTCTTC | CASSLRGVNEQFF
few | TRBJ1-5 | TRBV2 | NA | TGTGCCAGCAAAGGGCAGGGAGAGCCCCAGCATTTT | CASKGQGEPQHF
NA | TRBJ1-2 | TRBV6-5 | TRBD1 | TGTGCCAGCAGTTCCTCGACAGGGGGCTATGGCTACACCTTC | CASSSSTGGYGYTF
NA | TRBJ2-7 | TRBV13 | NA | TGTGCCAGCAGCCCTCTTGAGGTCCCTTCCTACGAGCAGTACTTC | CASSPLEVPSYEQYF
NA | TRBJ1-3 | TRBV9 | NA | TGTGCCAGCAGCTCCGACCTCGCTGGAAACACCATATATTTT | CASSSDLAGNTIYF
NA | TRBJ2-5 | TRBV9 | TRBD2 | TGTGCCAGCAGCGCCGATAGACTAGCGGCACAAGAGACCCAGTACTTC | CASSADRLAAQETQYF
NA | TRBJ1-2 | TRBV30 | NA | TGTGCCTGGGGACGAGACTATGGCTACACCTTC | CAWGRDYGYTF
NA | TRBJ2-7 | TRBV13 | TRBD2 | TGTGCCAGCAGCCCTGGACTAGCGGACTACGAGCAGTACTTC | CASSPGLADYEQYF
NA | TRBJ2-5 | TRBV19 | NA | TGTGCCAGTAGACCCCCCAACCAAGAGACCCAGTACTTC | CASRPPNQETQYF
NA | TRBJ1-1 | TRBV7-9 | NA | TGTGCCAGCAGCTTAGGCAGGGGAGGGAACACTGAAGCTTTCTTT | CASSLGRGGNTEAFF
NA | TRBJ1-5 | TRBV21-1 | NA | TGTGCCAGCAGCAAAAAGATGGGGGCGAGCAATCAGCCCCAGCATTTT | CASSKKMGASNQPQHF
once | TRBJ1-2 | TRBV5-1 | NA | TGCGCCAGCAGCTTGTCCAGGGTTACTAACTATGGCTACACCTTC | CASSLSRVTNYGYTF
few | TRBJ1-6 | TRBV30 | NA | TGTGCCTGGATGCAGAATAATTCACCCCTCCACTTT | CAWMQNNSPLHF
NA | TRBJ2-3 | TRBV7-8 | NA | TGTGCCAGCAGCTTGGAGCTTACGCAGTATTTT | CASSLELTQYF
NA | TRBJ1-2 | TRBV19 | NA | TGTGCCAGTAGTTCTCGGGAGGGGAATCTATTCGACTACACCTTC | CASSSREGNLFDYTF
once | TRBJ2-2 | TRBV7-3 | TRBD1 | TGTGCCAGCAGCTTAAATTCCCCCGCAGGGGGGAACACCGGGGAGCTGTTTTTT | CASSLNSPAGGNTGELFF
NA | TRBJ1-2 | TRBV5-1 | NA | TGCGCCAGCAGCTTTGAGGGGACCGGCTATGGCTACACCTTC | CASSFEGTGYGYTF
NA | TRBJ2-2 | TRBV5-4 | TRBD1 | TGTGCCAGCAGGACGACAGGGGATACCGGGGAGCTGTTTTTT | CASRTTGDTGELFF
NA | TRBJ1-1 | TRBV7-9 | NA | TGTGCCAGCAGCTTAGTGGGGGCTCGGACTGAAGCTTTCTTT | CASSLVGARTEAFF
NA | TRBJ2-3 | TRBV19 | NA | TGTGCCAGTAGTCCAAACCCTTGGGCAGTGCTTGCAGATACGCAGTATTTT | CASSPNPWAVLADTQYF
NA | TRBJ2-7 | TRBV7-8 | NA | TGTGCCAGCAGCTTATTGGTCGGGAAAGAATACGAGCAGTACTTC | CASSLLVGKEYEQYF
once | TRBJ2-3 | TRBV7-2 | NA | TGTGCCAGCAGCCTCCCCCCCACGCAGTATTTT | CASSLPPTQYF
NA | TRBJ1-2 | TRBV27 | NA | TGTGCCAGCAGTTTGGATGGCAGGCTCGGTGGCTACACCTTC | CASSLDGRLGGYTF
NA | TRBJ2-5 | TRBV11-3 | TRBD1 | TGTGCCAGCAGTCCACCGGGACAGCCCCAAGAGACCCAGTACTTC | CASSPPGQPQETQYF
NA | TRBJ1-5 | TRBV6-6 | TRBD1 | TGTGCCAGCAGTCTGGACAGGGAATATCAGCCCCAGCATTTT | CASSLDREYQPQHF
NA | TRBJ2-1 | TRBV5-1 | NA | TGCGCCAGCAGCTTGGATACAGGGTTAGGTGAGCAGTTCTTC | CASSLDTGLGEQFF